The 17 T cell receptor beta chains in this list originate from one sample, sequenced in a study of blood T cells in healthy people across ages. Using a J-beta primer mix together with a sample-barcoded 5' primer, a second PCR was run for roughly 7 to 12 cycles. TCRdb reanalysed the 5' RACE reads using MiXCR and keeps one entry per CDR3 protein. This sample has about 900,000 distinct CDR3 sequences, with around 62% found just once. Specimen: blood. The receptor set was obtained from a man younger than 40 in good health.

A few counts support this clonotype. The V call is TRBV5-1, the J call TRBJ2-1; D tentatively reads TRBD1 or TRBD2 (6 bases each). The CDR3 is 15 amino acids. Germline CDR1 reads SGHRS; CDR2 reads YFSETQ. V gave up 1 base and J gave up 6 bases, with 14 bases separating them. Written as DNA, the CDR3 is TGCGCCAGCAGCTTGTTACAGGGAGGAGGCAATGAGCAGTTCTTC. Its translation is CASSLLQGGGNEQFF. Full variable domain (missing parts from reference TRBV5-1 and TRBJ2-1): KAGVTQTPRYLIKTRGQQVTLSCSPISGHRSVSWYQQTPGQGLQFLFEYFSETQRNKGNFPGRFSGRQFSNSRSEMNVSTLELGDSALYLCASSLLQGGGNEQFFGPGTRLTVL.

A word on this clonotype: At one end the junction does not follow the germline gene, possibly because of a read error. The chain couples TRBV7-9 to TRBJ1-4; D remains unclear. CDR1 is SEHNR and CDR2 is FQNEAQ in the germline V gene (reference sequence). The CDR3 contains 12 residues. CDR3 sequence (DNA): TGTGCCAGTAGCTCCTCAAATGAAAAACTGTTTTTT. This encodes CASSSSNEKLFF.

The gene calls are TRBV27 and TRBJ2-3; D possibly corresponds to TRBD1 (6 bases). Per the germline V gene, CDR1 is MNHEY and CDR2 is SMNVEV (reference sequence). The CDR3 is 13 amino acids. Trimming left V 2 bases short and J 7 bases short, with 10 bases between. The chain's CDR3 is CASSLDRTHTQYF. The CDR3 nucleotides read TGTGCCAGCAGTTTAGACAGGACGCATACGCAGTATTTT.

The chain employs TRBV24-1 and TRBJ2-1, with a weak D call TRBD2 (7 bases). The J call is in doubt because the DNA end fits TRBJ2-7 better. Germline CDR1 reads KGHDR; CDR2 reads SFDVKD. The CDR3 covers 17 residues. CDR3 in DNA: TGTGCCACCAGTCGAGGGGGGGCCTCAAGCTCCTACAATGAGCAGTACTTC. Protein product: CATSRGGASSSYNEQYF.

The V gene is TRBV10-3, the J gene TRBJ2-7; 10 bases align to TRBD2. The CDR3 covers 16 residues. The junction had 9 bases not matched to a gene; V was cut back by 0 bases and J by 7 bases. Per germline, CDR1 ENHRY and CDR2 SYGVKD. CDR3 residues: CAISESVTSGDNEQYF. The CDR3 coding sequence is TGTGCCATCAGTGAGTCTGTAACTAGCGGGGACAATGAGCAGTACTTC.

V usage is TRBV18 and J usage is TRBJ2-3; 11 nucleotides agree with TRBD2. Germline V CDR1 and CDR2: KGHSH, LQKENI. This CDR3 region has 16 residues. After removal of 3 bases from V and 2 bases from J, the junction contained 4 bases not matched to a gene. The CDR3 DNA follows: TGTGCCAGCTCACCCCAGACTAGCGGGGCCACAGATACGCAGTATTTT. It yields the protein CASSPQTSGATDTQYF.

The rearrangement links TRBV7-6 to TRBJ2-3; 8 bases agree with TRBD2. CDR1 is SGHVS, CDR2 FNYEAQ, per germline. Trimming removed 5 bases from V and 4 bases from J; junction bases left unmatched: 5. The CDR3 has 14 amino acids. CDR3 sequence: CASSEGLAADTQYF. The CDR3 DNA is TGTGCCAGCAGCGAAGGACTAGCAGCAGATACGCAGTATTTT.

The gene calls are TRBV7-9 and TRBJ2-7; 7 bases line up with TRBD2. The CDR3 has 14 amino acids. The V gene end was trimmed by 5 bases and the J gene end by 3 bases; junction bases not matched to a gene: 7. The germline V gene has CDR1 SEHNR and CDR2 FQNEAQ (reference sequence). The CDR3 loop is CASSLPRTSYEQYF. DNA of the CDR3: TGTGCCAGCAGCCTCCCCCGGACTAGCTACGAGCAGTACTTC.

This clonotype was recorded at least ten times. This sequence joins TRBV28 and TRBJ2-7, with 11 bases lining up with TRBD1. The CDR3 runs 15 residues. The V gene end was trimmed by 4 bases and the J gene end by 2 bases; junction bases not matched to a gene: 4. Germline-derived CDR1 and CDR2 are MDHEN and SYDVKM. CDR3 coding DNA: TGTGCCAGCAGTTCTCCGGGACAGGGGGCCTACGAGCAGTACTTC. This translates into CASSSPGQGAYEQYF.

The genes are TRBV6-5 and TRBJ2-4; 8 bases agree with TRBD2. The J call may be mistaken, given a closer DNA end match to TRBJ2-7. CDR3 length equals 15 residues. Looked up from germline, CDR1 is MNHEY and CDR2 is SVGAGI. The CDR3 here is CASSFRSGGDGEQYF. DNA for the CDR3: TGTGCCAGCAGTTTTAGGAGCGGGGGTGATGGCGAGCAGTACTTC.

The chain uses TRBV5-4 and TRBJ2-1; TRBD2 is a possible D gene (7 bases). The ends were cut back, 3 bases at V and 8 bases at J, with 15 bases in the middle. The germline gives CDR1 SGHNT, CDR2 YYREEE (reference sequence). The CDR3 is 14 amino acids. CDR3 coding DNA: TGTGCCAGCAGCTCCGGGGCGGGGGCGGATGAGCAGTTCTTC. Encoded protein: CASSSGAGADEQFF.

This clonotype was seen more than once but under ten times. The chain couples TRBV7-9 to TRBJ2-7, with 9 nucleotides matching TRBD1. From germline, CDR1 is SEHNR and CDR2 FQNEAQ (reference sequence). Losses at the gene ends were 4 bases for V and 5 bases for J; bases not matched to a gene: 9. The CDR3 runs 15 residues. The CDR3 nucleotides are TGTGCCAGCAGCTCACCGGGACAGGGTGGCCACGAGCAGTACTTC. This sequence encodes CASSSPGQGGHEQYF.

The chain has TRBV29-1 and TRBJ1-2, with TRBD1 identical over 7 bases. V lost 6 bases to trimming and J lost 1 base; unmatched junction nucleotides: 14. The germline CDR1 and CDR2 sequences are SQVTM and ANQGSEA. CDR3 length: 16 amino acids. This CDR3 is CSVKRPAWDSNYGYTF. The CDR3 DNA is TGCAGCGTAAAGCGCCCGGCGTGGGACAGTAACTATGGCTACACCTTC.

The rearrangement links TRBV7-9 to TRBJ1-2, with D maybe TRBD1 (5 bases). Trimming cost V 1 base and J 8 bases, with 14 bases left between them. Germline V CDR1 and CDR2: SEHNR, FQNEAQ (reference sequence). The CDR3 contains 14 residues. DNA for the CDR3: TGTGCCAGCAGCTTAGTGGCAGGGTTTGGCGGCTACACCTTC. It specifies CASSLVAGFGGYTF.

The genes are TRBV18 and TRBJ2-7; 7 positions match TRBD1. The germline gives CDR1 KGHSH, CDR2 LQKENI. After removal of 3 bases from V and 2 bases from J, the junction contained 4 bases not matched to a gene. CDR3 length: 14 amino acids. Here the CDR3 DNA reads TGTGCCAGCTCACCTAGGGGGCAGGCCTACGAGCAGTACTTC. Protein product: CASSPRGQAYEQYF.

The chain uses TRBV4-3 and TRBJ2-1, with D tentatively TRBD2 (6 bases). The V end lost 0 bases, the J end lost 6 bases, and 15 bases lay between the germline ends. The germline V gene has CDR1 LGHNA and CDR2 YSLEER. The CDR3 has 16 residues. CDR3 in amino acids: CASSQEGGSVFNEQFF. In nucleotides, the CDR3 is TGCGCCAGCAGCCAAGAGGGGGGAAGTGTGTTCAATGAGCAGTTCTTC.

The V and J genes are TRBV5-1 and TRBJ2-7; no clear D. Germline CDR1 is SGHRS and CDR2 is YFSETQ. This CDR3 comprises 15 residues. Trimming cost V 0 bases and J 0 bases, with 10 bases left between them. Here the CDR3 DNA reads TGCGCCAGCAGCTTGGGAGAGGTGAGCTCCTACGAGCAGTACTTC. It translates to CASSLGEVSSYEQYF.